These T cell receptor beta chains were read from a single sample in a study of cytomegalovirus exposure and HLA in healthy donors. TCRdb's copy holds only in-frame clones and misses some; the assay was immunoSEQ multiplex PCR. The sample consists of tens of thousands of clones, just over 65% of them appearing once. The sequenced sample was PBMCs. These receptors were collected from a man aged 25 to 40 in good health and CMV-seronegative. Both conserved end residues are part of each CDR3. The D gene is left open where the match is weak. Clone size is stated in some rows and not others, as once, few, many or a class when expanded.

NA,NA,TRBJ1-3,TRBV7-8,CASSLGRSQSSGNTIYF,TGTGCCAGCAGCTTAGGTCGGAGCCAGAGCTCTGGAAACACCATATATTTT
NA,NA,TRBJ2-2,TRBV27,CASSFGGGNTGELFF,TGTGCCAGCAGTTTTGGGGGAGGCAACACCGGGGAGCTGTTTTTT
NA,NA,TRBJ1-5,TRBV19,CASKTETNQPQHF,TGTGCCAGTAAGACAGAAACAAATCAGCCCCAGCATTTT
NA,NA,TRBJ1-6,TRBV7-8,CASSPYGEPPTNSPLHF,TGTGCCAGCAGCCCCTACGGAGAACCGCCGACCAATTCACCCCTCCACTTT
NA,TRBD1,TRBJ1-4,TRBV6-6,CASSLGQQIEKLFF,TGTGCCAGCAGTTTGGGACAGCAAATTGAAAAACTGTTTTTT
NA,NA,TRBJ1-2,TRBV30,CAWLLGYYGYTF,TGTGCCTGGCTTCTGGGCTACTATGGCTACACCTTC
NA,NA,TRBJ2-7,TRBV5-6,CASSLTGFYEQYF,TGTGCCAGCAGCTTAACAGGGTTCTACGAGCAGTACTTC
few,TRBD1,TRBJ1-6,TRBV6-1,CASSDRGQSYNSPLHF,TGTGCCAGCAGTGACAGGGGGCAGTCCTATAATTCACCCCTCCACTTT
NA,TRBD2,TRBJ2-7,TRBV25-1,CASSEYGGGREYEQYF,TGTGCCAGCAGTGAATACGGGGGTGGGAGGGAGTACGAGCAGTACTTC
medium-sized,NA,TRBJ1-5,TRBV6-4,CASSAAPGSNQPQHF,TGTGCCAGCAGTGCGGCCCCAGGGAGCAATCAGCCCCAGCATTTT
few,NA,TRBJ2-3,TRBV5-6,CASSFGGDLPSTDTQYF,TGTGCCAGCAGCTTCGGCGGGGACTTACCTAGCACAGATACGCAGTATTTT
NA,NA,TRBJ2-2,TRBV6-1,CASSTSMWELFF,TGTGCCAGCAGTACCAGTATGTGGGAGCTGTTTTTT
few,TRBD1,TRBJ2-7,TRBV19,CASSSKGQPNEQYF,TGTGCCAGTAGTTCGAAGGGACAGCCCAACGAGCAGTACTTC
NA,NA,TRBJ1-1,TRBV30,CAWAGYTEAFF,TGTGCCTGGGCAGGGTACACTGAAGCTTTCTTT
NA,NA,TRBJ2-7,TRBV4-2,CASSPRREFEQYF,TGTGCCAGCAGCCCCCGTAGGGAGTTCGAGCAGTACTTC
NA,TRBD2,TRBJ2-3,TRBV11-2,CASSPGLAGGTDTQYF,TGTGCCAGCAGCCCTGGACTAGCGGGGGGCACAGATACGCAGTATTTT
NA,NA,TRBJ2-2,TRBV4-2,CASSQDEGRGTGELFF,TGTGCCAGCAGCCAAGATGAGGGGAGGGGGACCGGGGAGCTGTTTTTT
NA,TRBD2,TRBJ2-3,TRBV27,CASSLSLAGNTDTQYF,TGTGCCAGCAGTTTAAGCCTAGCGGGGAACACAGATACGCAGTATTTT
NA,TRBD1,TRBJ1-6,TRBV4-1,CASSQRDRGYSPLHF,TGCGCCAGCAGCCAAAGGGACAGGGGATACTCACCCCTCCACTTT
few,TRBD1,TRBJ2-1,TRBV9,CASSVEGQMYNEQFF,TGTGCCAGCAGCGTAGAGGGACAGATGTACAATGAGCAGTTCTTC
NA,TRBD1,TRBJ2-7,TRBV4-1,CASSQGTELSYEQYF,TGCGCCAGCAGCCAGGGGACAGAGCTTTCCTACGAGCAGTACTTC
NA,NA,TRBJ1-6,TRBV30,CAWSGGGNSPLHF,TGTGCCTGGAGTGGCGGCGGTAATTCACCCCTCCACTTT
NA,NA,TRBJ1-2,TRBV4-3,CASSQDTVGRTGYTF,TGCGCCAGCAGCCAAGATACGGTGGGGCGGACTGGCTACACCTTC
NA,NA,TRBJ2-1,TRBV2,CASSETTSRKGDNEQFF,TGTGCCAGCAGTGAAACTACTAGCCGAAAAGGGGACAATGAGCAGTTCTTC
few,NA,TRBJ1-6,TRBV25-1,CASSPGGNSPLHF,TGTGCCAGCAGTCCCGGGGGGAACTCACCCCTCCACTTT
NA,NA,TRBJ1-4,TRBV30,CAWSQLDSRLVF,TGTGCCTGGAGTCAATTGGACAGCCGTCTCGTTTTT
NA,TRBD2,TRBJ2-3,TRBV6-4,CASSDSSGGGGTDTQYF,TGTGCCAGCAGTGACTCGAGTGGCGGGGGGGGCACAGATACGCAGTATTTT
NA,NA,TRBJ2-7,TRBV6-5,CASSRGQIYEQYF,TGTGCCAGCAGTCGCGGACAGATCTACGAGCAGTACTTC
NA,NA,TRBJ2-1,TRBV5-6,CASSPQGSYNEQFF,TGTGCCAGCAGCCCCCAGGGCTCCTACAATGAGCAGTTCTTC
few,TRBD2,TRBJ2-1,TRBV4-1,CASSLGWGLADNEQFF,TGCGCCAGCAGTCTAGGATGGGGACTAGCCGACAATGAGCAGTTCTTC
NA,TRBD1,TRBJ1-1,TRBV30,CAWSRPDRAPEAFF,TGTGCCTGGAGTCGTCCGGACAGGGCTCCCGAAGCTTTCTTT
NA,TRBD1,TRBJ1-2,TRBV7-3,CASSLVTGGHGYTF,TGTGCCAGCAGCTTGGTTACAGGGGGCCATGGCTACACCTTC
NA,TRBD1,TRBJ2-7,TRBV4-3,CASSQDQGANEQYF,TGCGCCAGCAGCCAAGATCAGGGGGCAAACGAGCAGTACTTC
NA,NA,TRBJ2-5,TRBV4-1,CASSQVSPGSRETQYF,TGCGCCAGCAGCCAAGTTTCTCCGGGTAGCCGAGAGACCCAGTACTTC